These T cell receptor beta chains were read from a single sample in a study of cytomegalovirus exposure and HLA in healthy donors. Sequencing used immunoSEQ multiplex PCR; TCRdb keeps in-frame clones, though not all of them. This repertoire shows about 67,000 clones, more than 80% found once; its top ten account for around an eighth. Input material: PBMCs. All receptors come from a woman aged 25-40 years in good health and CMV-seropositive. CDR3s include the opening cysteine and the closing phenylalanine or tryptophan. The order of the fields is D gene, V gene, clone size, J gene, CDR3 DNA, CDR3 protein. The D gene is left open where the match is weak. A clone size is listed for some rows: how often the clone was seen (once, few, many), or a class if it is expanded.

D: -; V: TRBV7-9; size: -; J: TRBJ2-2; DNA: TGTGCCAGCAGCTTAGAACTTACCGGGGAGCTGTTTTTT; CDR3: CASSLELTGELFF
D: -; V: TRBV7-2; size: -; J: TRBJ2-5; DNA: TGTGCCAGCAGCTTAGCGGGCCCTCAAGAGACCCAGTACTTC; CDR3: CASSLAGPQETQYF
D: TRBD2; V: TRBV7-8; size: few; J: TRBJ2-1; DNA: TGTGCCAGCACACTAGCGGGATTAGGGCGGGAACAGTTCTTC; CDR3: CASTLAGLGREQFF
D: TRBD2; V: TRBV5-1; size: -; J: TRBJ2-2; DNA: TGCGCCAGCAGCTTGTATCCGATGGGACTAGCGGGGAACACCGGGGAGCTGTTTTTT; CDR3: CASSLYPMGLAGNTGELFF
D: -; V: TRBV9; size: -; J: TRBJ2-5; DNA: TGTGCCAGCAGCGCTCCCTATCGGGCCCAGTACTTC; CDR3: CASSAPYRAQYF
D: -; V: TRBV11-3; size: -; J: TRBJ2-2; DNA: TGTGCCAGCAGCGGTCATCAGGGAATTGTAGGGGAGCTGTTTTTT; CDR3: CASSGHQGIVGELFF
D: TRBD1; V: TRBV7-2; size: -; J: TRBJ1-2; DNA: TGTGCCAGCAGCTTACAGGGGGCGTACTATGGCTACACCTTC; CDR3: CASSLQGAYYGYTF
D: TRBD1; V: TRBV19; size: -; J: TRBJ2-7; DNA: TGTGCCAGTAGCCGAGGTGGACAGGCGATCTCCTACGAGCAGTACTTC; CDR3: CASSRGGQAISYEQYF
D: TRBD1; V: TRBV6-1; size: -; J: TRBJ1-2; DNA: TGTGCCAGCAGGGAGGGAGACAGGGGGAACTATGGCTACACCTTC; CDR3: CASREGDRGNYGYTF
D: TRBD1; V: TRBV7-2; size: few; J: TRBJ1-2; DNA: TGTGCCAGCAGCTTATCTGACAGGGGAGGTGGCTACACCTTC; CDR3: CASSLSDRGGGYTF
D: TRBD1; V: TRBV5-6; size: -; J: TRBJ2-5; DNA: TGTGCCAGCAGCTTGCACAGGGGGATTCAAGAGACCCAGTACTTC; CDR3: CASSLHRGIQETQYF
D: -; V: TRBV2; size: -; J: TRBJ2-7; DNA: TGTGCCAGCAGTCCCGGGATCTCCGACGAGCAGTACTTC; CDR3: CASSPGISDEQYF
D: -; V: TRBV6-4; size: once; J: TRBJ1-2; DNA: TGTGCCAGCAGTGCCCAGCCCAGGGACTATGGCTACACCTTC; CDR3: CASSAQPRDYGYTF
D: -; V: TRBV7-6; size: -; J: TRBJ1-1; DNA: TGTGCCAGCAGTCCCGGGGCGGGAGTGAACACTGAAGCTTTCTTT; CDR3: CASSPGAGVNTEAFF
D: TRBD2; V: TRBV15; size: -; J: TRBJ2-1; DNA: TGTGCCACCAGCAGACCTCCCGGGGTGGGGACTACCCTCTTC; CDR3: CATSRPPGVGTTLF
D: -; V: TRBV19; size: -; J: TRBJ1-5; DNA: TGTGCCAGTACCAAGGACGGGGGGAGTAATCAGCCCCAGCATTTT; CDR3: CASTKDGGSNQPQHF
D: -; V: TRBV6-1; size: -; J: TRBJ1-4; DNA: TGTGCCAGCAGTCTACTCACAGGGAATGAAAAACTGTTTTTT; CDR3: CASSLLTGNEKLFF
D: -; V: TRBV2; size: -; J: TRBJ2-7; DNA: TGTGCCAGCACCTTCTACGAGCAGTACTTC; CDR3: CASTFYEQYF
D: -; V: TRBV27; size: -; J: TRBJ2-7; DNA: TGTGCCAGCAGTCCTACCTTAGCGGCCTCCTACGAGCAGTACTTC; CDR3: CASSPTLAASYEQYF
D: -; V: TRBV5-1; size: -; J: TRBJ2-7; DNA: TGCGCCAGCAGCCCCCCTAGCGACTACTACGAGCAGTACTTC; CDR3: CASSPPSDYYEQYF
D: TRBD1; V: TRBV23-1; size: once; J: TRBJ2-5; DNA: TGCGCCAGCAGTCAGCCTTGTGACAGGGCGTGGGAGACCCAGTACTTC; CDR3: CASSQPCDRAWETQYF
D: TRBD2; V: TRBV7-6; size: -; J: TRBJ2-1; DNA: TGTGCCAGCACCCGAGCGGGAGGAGGGTCCTACAATGAGCAGTTCTTC; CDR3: CASTRAGGGSYNEQFF
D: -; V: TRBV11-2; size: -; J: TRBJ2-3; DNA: TGTGCCAGCAGCTTAGTCACAGGCGTACCTAGCACAGATACGCAGTATTTT; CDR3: CASSLVTGVPSTDTQYF
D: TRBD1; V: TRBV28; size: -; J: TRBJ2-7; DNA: TGTGCCAGCCTAGGGACAGGGGCTGAGTACGAGCAGTACTTC; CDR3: CASLGTGAEYEQYF
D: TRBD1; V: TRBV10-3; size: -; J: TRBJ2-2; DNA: TGTGCCATCAGTGATGATATTGAAGTAGGGGGCCCGAACACCGGGGAGCTGTTTTTT; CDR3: CAISDDIEVGGPNTGELFF
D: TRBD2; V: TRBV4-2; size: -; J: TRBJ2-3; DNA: TGTGCCAGCAGCCAAGAGAGGACTAGCGGGAGTAGAACAGATACGCAGTATTTT; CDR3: CASSQERTSGSRTDTQYF
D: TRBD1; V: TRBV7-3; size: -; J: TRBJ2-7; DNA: TGTGCCAGCAGCGCGCGAGGGGGCCTGTCCAAGCTAGGCCGCGAGCAGTACTTC; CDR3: CASSARGGLSKLGREQYF
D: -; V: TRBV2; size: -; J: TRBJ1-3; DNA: TGTGCCAACGTTAGGGGTTTCTCTGGAAACACCATATATTTT; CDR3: CANVRGFSGNTIYF
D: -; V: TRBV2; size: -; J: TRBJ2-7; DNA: TGTGCCAGCAGTGAAGATAGCCTAGCGACCGACTACGAGCAGTACTTC; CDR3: CASSEDSLATDYEQYF
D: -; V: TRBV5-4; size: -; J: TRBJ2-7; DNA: TGTGCCAGCAGCCATCCGGGACAACCCTCCTACGAGCAGTACTTC; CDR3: CASSHPGQPSYEQYF
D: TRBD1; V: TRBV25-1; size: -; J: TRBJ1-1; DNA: TGTGCCAGCAGTGTCACAGGGGGCGGTTACACTGAAGCTTTCTTT; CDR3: CASSVTGGGYTEAFF
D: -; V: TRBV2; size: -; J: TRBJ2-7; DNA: TGTGCCAGCAGTTCTCTAGTGAGACAGGCCTGGGAGCAGTACTTC; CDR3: CASSSLVRQAWEQYF
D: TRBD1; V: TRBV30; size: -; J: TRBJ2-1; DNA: TGTGCCCGTAACAGGGGGCCCTTGCAGTTCTTC; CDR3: CARNRGPLQFF
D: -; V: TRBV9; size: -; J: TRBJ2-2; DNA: TGTGCCAGCAGCGTAGAATTCTACACCGGGGAGCTGTTTTTT; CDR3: CASSVEFYTGELFF
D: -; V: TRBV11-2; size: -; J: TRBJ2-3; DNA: TGTGCCAGCAGCGTCCATGTGAATAGGGGGACCCGCACAGATACGCAGTATTTT; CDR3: CASSVHVNRGTRTDTQYF
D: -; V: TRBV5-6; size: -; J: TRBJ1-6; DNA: TGTGCCAGCTCTAGGGGGAGAGCTAATTCACCCCTCCACTTT; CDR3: CASSRGRANSPLHF
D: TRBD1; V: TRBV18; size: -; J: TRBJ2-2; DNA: TGTGCCAGCTCACTGGACAGGGGGTACACCGGGGAGCTGTTTTTT; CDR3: CASSLDRGYTGELFF
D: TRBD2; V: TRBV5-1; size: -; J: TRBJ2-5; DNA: TGCGCCAGCAGCTTGTTTCGCGGGAGGCCCAAAGAGACCCAGTACTTC; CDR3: CASSLFRGRPKETQYF
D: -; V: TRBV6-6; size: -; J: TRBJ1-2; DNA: TGTGCCAGCGGGGCCAGAACTAACTATGGCTACACCTTC; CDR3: CASGARTNYGYTF
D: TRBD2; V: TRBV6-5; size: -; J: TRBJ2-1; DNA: TGTGCCAGCAGGTGGGACTATTACAATGAGCAGTTCTTC; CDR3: CASRWDYYNEQFF
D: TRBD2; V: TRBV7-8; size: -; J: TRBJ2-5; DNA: TGTGCCAGCAGCCGGGGACTAGCGAAGTACCAAGAGACCCAGTACTTC; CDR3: CASSRGLAKYQETQYF
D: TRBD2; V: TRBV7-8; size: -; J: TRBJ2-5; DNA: TGTGCCAGCAGCCCCGGGAGGGGCTCCCAAGAGACCCAGTACTTC; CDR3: CASSPGRGSQETQYF
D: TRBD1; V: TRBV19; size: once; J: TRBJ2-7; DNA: TGTGCCAGTAGTATTGGGACAGTTCTTTACGGCGAGCAGTACTTC; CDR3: CASSIGTVLYGEQYF
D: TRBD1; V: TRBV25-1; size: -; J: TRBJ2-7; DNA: TGTGCCAGCAGTGAACTCCGGACAGGGGGGACCTACGAGCAGTACTTC; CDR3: CASSELRTGGTYEQYF
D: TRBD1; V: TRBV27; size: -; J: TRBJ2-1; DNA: TGTGCCAGCAGTACGACAGGGAGCTCCTACAATGAGCAGTTCTTC; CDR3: CASSTTGSSYNEQFF
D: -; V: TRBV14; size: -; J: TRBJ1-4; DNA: TGTGCCAGCAGCCAAGAAGGGGCCCGGGAACTGTTTTTT; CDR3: CASSQEGARELFF
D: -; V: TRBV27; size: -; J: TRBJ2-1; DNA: TGTGCCAGCAGTTTAGGGGCAGGGTGGAATGAGCAGTTCTTC; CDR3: CASSLGAGWNEQFF
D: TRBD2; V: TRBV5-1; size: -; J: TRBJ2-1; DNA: TGCGCCAGCAGCTTGACCGGGACTAGCGGGAGATATGAGCAGTTCTTC; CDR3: CASSLTGTSGRYEQFF